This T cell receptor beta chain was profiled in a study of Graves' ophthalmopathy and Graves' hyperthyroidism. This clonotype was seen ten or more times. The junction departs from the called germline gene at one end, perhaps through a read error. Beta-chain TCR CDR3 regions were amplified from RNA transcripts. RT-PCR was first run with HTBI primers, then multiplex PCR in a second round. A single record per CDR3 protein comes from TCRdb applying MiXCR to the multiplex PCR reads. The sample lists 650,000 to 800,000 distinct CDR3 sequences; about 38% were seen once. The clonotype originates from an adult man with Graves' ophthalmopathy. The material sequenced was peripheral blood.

CDR3 amino acids: CASSPGQGSNEQYF. The CDR3 DNA reads as TGTGCTAGCAGCCCCGGACAGGGGAGCAACGAGCAGTACTTC. V and J are TRBV7-7 and TRBJ2-7; 9 bases agree with TRBD1. Germline V lookup: CDR1 SSHAT, CDR2 FNYEAQ (reference sequence). CDR3 size: 14 residues.